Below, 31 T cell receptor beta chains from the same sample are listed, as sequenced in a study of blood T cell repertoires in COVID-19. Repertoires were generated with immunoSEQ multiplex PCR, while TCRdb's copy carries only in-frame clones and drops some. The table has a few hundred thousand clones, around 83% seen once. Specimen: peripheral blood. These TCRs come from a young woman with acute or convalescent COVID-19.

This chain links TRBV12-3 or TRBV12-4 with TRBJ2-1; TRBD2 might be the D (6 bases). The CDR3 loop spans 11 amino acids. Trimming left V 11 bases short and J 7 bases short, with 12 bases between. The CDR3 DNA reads TGTGCCGAGGGACTCGGGAATGAGCAGTTCTTC. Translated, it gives CAEGLGNEQFF.

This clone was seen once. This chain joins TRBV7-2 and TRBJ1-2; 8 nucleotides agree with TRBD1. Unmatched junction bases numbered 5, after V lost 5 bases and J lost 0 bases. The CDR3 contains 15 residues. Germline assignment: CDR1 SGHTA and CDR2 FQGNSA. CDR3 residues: CASSPRTGSNYGYTF. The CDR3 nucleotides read TGTGCCAGCAGCCCACGGACAGGGTCTAACTATGGCTACACCTTC.

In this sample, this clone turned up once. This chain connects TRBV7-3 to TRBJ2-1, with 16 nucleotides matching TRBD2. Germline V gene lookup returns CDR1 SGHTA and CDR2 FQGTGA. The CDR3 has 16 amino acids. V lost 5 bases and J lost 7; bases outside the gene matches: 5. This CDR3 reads CASSGTSGRAMNEQFF. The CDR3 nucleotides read TGTGCCAGCAGCGGGACTAGCGGGAGGGCCATGAATGAGCAGTTCTTC.

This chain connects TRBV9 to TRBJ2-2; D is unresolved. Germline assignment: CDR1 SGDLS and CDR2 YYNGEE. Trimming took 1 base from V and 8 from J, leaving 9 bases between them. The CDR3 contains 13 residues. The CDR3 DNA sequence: TGTGCCAGCAGCGTACCCGAGAGAGGGGAGCTGTTTTTT. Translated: CASSVPERGELFF.

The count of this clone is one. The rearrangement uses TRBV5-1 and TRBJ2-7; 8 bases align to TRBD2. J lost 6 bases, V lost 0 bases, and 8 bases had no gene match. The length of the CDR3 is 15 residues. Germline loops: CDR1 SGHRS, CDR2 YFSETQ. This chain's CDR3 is CASSLEGSGIGEQYF. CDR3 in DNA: TGCGCCAGCAGCTTGGAGGGTAGCGGGATAGGCGAGCAGTACTTC.

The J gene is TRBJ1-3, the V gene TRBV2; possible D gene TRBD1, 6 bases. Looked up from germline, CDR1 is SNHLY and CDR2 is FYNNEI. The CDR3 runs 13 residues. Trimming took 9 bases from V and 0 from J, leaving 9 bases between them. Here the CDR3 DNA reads TGTGCCAGGGGGGCGGTCTCTGGAAACACCATATATTTT. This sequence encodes CARGAVSGNTIYF.

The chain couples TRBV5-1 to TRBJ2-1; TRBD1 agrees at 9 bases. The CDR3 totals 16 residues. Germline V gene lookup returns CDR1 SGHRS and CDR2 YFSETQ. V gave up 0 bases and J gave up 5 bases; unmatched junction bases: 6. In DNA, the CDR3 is TGCGCCAGCAGCTTGGCCTCGACAGGGGGTCACAATGAGCAGTTCTTC. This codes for CASSLASTGGHNEQFF. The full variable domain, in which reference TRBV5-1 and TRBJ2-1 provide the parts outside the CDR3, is KAGVTQTPRYLIKTRGQQVTLSCSPISGHRSVSWYQQTPGQGLQFLFEYFSETQRNKGNFPGRFSGRQFSNSRSEMNVSTLELGDSALYLCASSLASTGGHNEQFFGPGTRLTVL.

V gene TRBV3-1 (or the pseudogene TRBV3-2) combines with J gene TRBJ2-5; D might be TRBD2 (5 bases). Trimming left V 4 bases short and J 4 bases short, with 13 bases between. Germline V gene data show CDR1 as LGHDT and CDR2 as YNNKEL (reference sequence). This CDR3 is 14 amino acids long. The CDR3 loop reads CASSLRSRGETQYF. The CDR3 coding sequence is TGTGCCAGCAGCCTGCGGAGTCGGGGAGAGACCCAGTACTTC.

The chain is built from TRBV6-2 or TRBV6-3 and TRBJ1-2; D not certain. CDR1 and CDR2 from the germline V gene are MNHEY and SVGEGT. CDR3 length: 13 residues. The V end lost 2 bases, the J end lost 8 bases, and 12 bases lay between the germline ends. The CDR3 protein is CASSYVPREGYTF. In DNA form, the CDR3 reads TGTGCCAGCAGTTACGTCCCTCGGGAGGGCTACACCTTC.

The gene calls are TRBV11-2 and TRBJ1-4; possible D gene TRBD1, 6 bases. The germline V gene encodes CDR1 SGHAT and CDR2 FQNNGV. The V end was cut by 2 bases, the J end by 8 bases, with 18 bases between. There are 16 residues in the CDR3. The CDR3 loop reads CASSLQLGGSGEKLFF. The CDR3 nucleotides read TGTGCCAGCAGCTTACAACTAGGGGGAAGTGGCGAAAAACTGTTTTTT.

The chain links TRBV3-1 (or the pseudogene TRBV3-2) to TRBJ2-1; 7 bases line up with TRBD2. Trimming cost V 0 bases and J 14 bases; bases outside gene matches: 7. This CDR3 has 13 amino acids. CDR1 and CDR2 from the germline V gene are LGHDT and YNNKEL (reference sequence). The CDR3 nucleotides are TGTGCCAGCAGCCAAGAACGACTAGCTAGAGAGTTCTTC. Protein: CASSQERLAREFF.

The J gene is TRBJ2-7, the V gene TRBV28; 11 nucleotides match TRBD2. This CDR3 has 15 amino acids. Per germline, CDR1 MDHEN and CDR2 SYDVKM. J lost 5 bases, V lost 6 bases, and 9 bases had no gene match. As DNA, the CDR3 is TGTGCCAGCAGGGTTTTGACTAGCGGGATCGACGAGCAGTACTTC. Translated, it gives CASRVLTSGIDEQYF.

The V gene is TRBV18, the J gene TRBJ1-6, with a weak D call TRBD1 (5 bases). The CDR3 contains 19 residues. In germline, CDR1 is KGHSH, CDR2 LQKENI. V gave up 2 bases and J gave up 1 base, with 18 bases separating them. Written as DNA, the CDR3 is TGTGCCAGCTCACCAGACCTGGGGGGTTCGGCATCCTATAATTCACCCCTCCACTTT. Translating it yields CASSPDLGGSASYNSPLHF.

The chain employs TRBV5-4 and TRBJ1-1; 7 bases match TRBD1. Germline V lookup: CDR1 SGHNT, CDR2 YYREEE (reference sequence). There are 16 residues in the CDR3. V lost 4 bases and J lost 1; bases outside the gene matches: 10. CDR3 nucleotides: TGTGCCAGCAGCCCTCGGGGGACAGTTCCGAACACTGAAGCTTTCTTT. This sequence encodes CASSPRGTVPNTEAFF.

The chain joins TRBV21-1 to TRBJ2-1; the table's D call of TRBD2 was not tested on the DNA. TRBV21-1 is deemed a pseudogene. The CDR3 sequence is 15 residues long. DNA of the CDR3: TGTGCCAGCAGCACCCGGACTAGCCGTCGGAATGAGCAGTTCTTC. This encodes CASSTRTSRRNEQFF.

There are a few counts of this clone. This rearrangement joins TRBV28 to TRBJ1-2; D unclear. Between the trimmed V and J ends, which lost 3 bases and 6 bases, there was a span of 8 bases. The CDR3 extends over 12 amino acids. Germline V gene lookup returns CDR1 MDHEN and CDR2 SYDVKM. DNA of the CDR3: TGTGCCAGCAGTTTTGGAGCGGATGGCTACACCTTC. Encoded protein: CASSFGADGYTF.

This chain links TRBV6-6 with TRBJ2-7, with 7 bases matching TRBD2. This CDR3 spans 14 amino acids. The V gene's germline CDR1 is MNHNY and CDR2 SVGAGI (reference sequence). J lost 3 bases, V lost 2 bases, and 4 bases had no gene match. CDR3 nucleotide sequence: TGTGCCAGCAGTTACGCTAGCGGTTACTACGAGCAGTACTTC. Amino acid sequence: CASSYASGYYEQYF.

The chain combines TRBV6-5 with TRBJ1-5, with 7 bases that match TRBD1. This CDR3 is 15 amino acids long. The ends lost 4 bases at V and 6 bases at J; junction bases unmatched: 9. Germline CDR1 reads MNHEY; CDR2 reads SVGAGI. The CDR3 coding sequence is TGTGCCAGCAGTTCGACTCAGGGGGGCGGTCAGCCCCAGCATTTT. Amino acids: CASSSTQGGGQPQHF.

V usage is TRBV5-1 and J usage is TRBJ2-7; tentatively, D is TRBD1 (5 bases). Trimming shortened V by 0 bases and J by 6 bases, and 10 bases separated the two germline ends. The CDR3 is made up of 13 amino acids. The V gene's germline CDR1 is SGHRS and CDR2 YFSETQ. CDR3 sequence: CASSLVDNSEQYF. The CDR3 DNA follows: TGCGCCAGCAGCTTGGTGGACAACTCCGAGCAGTACTTC. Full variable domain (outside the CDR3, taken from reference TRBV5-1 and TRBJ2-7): KAGVTQTPRYLIKTRGQQVTLSCSPISGHRSVSWYQQTPGQGLQFLFEYFSETQRNKGNFPGRFSGRQFSNSRSEMNVSTLELGDSALYLCASSLVDNSEQYFGPGTRLTVT.

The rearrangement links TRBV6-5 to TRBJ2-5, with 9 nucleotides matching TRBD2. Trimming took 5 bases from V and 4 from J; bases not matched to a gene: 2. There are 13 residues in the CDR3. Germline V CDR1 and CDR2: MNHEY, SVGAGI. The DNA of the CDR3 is TGTGCCAGCAGTCCAGCGGGAGGAGAGACCCAGTACTTC. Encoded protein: CASSPAGGETQYF.

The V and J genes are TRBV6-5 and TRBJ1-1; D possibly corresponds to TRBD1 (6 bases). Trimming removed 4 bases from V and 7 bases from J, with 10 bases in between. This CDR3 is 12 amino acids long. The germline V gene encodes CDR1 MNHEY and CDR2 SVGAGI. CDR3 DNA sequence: TGTGCCAGCAGTTGGGGACAAAATGAAGCTTTCTTT. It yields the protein CASSWGQNEAFF.

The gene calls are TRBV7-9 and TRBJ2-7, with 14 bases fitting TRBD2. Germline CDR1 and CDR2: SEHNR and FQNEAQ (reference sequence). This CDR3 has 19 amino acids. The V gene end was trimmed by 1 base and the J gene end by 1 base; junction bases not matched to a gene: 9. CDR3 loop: CASSLGNRLAGGKSYEQYF. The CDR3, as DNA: TGTGCCAGCAGCTTAGGGAATCGACTAGCGGGAGGGAAGTCCTACGAGCAGTACTTC.

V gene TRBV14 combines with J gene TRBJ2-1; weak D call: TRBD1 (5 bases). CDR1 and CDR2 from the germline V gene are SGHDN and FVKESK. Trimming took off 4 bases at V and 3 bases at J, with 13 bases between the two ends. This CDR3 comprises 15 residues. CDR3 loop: CASSRRTMLYNEQFF. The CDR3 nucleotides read TGTGCCAGCAGCCGCCGGACAATGCTCTACAATGAGCAGTTCTTC.

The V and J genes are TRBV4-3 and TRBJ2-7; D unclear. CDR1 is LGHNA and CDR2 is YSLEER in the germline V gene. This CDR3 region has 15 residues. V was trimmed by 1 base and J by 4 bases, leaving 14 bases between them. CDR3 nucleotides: TGCGCCAGCAGCCAAGGTCACGGCAGGCTGTACGAGCAGTACTTC. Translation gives CASSQGHGRLYEQYF.

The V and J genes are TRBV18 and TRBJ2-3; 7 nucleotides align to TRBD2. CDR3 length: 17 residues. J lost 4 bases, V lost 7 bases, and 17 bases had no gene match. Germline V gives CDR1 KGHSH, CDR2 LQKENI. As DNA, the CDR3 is TGTGCCAGCTGTACCATGCCGGGCAGGGAGGGCCCAGATACGCAGTATTTT. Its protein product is CASCTMPGREGPDTQYF.

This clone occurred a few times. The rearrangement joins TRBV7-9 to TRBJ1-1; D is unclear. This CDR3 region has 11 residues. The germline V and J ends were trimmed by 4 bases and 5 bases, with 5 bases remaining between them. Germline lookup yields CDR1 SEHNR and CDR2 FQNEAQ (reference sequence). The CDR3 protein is CASSSQTEAFF. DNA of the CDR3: TGTGCCAGCAGCTCGCAGACTGAAGCTTTCTTT.

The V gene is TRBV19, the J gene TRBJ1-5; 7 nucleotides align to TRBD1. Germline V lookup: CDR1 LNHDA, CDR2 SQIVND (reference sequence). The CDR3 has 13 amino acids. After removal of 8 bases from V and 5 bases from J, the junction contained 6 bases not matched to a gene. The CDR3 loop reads CASSARGDQPQHF. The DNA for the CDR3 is TGTGCCAGTTCCGCCAGGGGGGATCAGCCCCAGCATTTT.

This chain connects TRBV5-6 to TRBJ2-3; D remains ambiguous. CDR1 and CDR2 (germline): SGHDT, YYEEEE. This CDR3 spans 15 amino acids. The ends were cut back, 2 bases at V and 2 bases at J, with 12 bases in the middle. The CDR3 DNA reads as TGTGCCAGCAGCTTCCCAGTTGGGCCCACAGATACGCAGTATTTT. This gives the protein CASSFPVGPTDTQYF.

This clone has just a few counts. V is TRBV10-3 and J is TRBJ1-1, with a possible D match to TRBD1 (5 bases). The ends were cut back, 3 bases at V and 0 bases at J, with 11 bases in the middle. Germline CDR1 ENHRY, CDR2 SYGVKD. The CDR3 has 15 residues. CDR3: CAISEGEGVNTEAFF. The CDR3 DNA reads TGTGCCATCAGTGAAGGGGAGGGAGTGAACACTGAAGCTTTCTTT.

This chain's CDR3 is CASSSATENGYTF. The CDR3 DNA follows: TGTGCCAGCAGTTCGGCGACAGAGAATGGCTACACCTTC. V and J are TRBV28 and TRBJ1-2; the D gene is possibly TRBD1 (5 bases). The CDR3 is made up of 13 amino acids. The V end was cut by 4 bases, the J end by 6 bases, with 12 bases between. Germline CDR1 MDHEN, CDR2 SYDVKM.

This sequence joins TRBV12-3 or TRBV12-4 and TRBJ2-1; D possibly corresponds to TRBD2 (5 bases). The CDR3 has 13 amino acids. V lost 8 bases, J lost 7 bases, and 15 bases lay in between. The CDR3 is CASVRFSGNEQFF. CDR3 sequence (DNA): TGTGCCAGCGTCCGATTTTCGGGGAATGAGCAGTTCTTC.